A single sample is the source of the 9 T cell receptor beta chains below, sequenced in a study of T cell responses to AZD1222 COVID-19 vaccine (dated by TCRdb to the early 2020s). The time point label of this sample denotes: baseline before first vaccination. The library relied on the immunoSEQ multiplex PCR assay. Imported from immuneACCESS, the table was reduced by TCRdb to in-frame sequences with V and J called. These copies leave out some clones; in studies compared against another copy, an unresolved V gene accounts for under half, and the cause of the remainder is not known. The sample contains roughly 150,000 clones, around nine tenths of them found a single time. The top ten clonotypes cover 1.6% of the sample. This sample comprised peripheral blood, obtained on day 0 of AZD1222 vaccination. These receptor sequences come from an adult in good health.

CDR3 coding DNA: TGTGCCAGCTCGGACAGGGGCAACGGGGAGCTGTTTTTT. Its protein is CASSDRGNGELFF. The rearrangement joins TRBV18 to TRBJ2-2, with 9 bases matching TRBD1. Germline lookup yields CDR1 KGHSH and CDR2 LQKENI. Trimming took 6 bases from V and 7 from J; bases not matched to a gene: 3. This CDR3 is 13 amino acids long.

This chain uses TRBV5-1 with TRBJ2-2; tentative D call: TRBD1 (5 bases). There are 15 residues in the CDR3. In germline, CDR1 is SGHRS, CDR2 YFSETQ. Trimming pared 0 bases from V and 3 bases from J, leaving 9 bases between. The CDR3: CASSLDRPDTGELFF. CDR3 bases: TGCGCCAGCAGCTTGGACAGGCCGGACACCGGGGAGCTGTTTTTT. The whole variable domain, filled in from reference TRBV5-1 and TRBJ2-2, reads KAGVTQTPRYLIKTRGQQVTLSCSPISGHRSVSWYQQTPGQGLQFLFEYFSETQRNKGNFPGRFSGRQFSNSRSEMNVSTLELGDSALYLCASSLDRPDTGELFFGEGSRLTVL.

The chain couples TRBV27 to TRBJ2-3, with 8 bases aligning to TRBD1. The CDR3 has 15 residues. The junction had 9 bases not matched to a gene; V was cut back by 6 bases and J by 4 bases. Per germline, CDR1 MNHEY and CDR2 SMNVEV (reference sequence). CDR3 loop: CASSRQGLRADTQYF. The CDR3 DNA is TGTGCCAGCAGCCGACAGGGGCTTCGGGCAGATACGCAGTATTTT.

This clone turned up a few times. In nucleotides, the CDR3 is TGTGCCAGCAGCTTCGAGACAGGGGTTGGAAACACCATATATTTT. Amino acids: CASSFETGVGNTIYF. The chain has TRBV7-9 and TRBJ1-3, with 8 nucleotides matching TRBD1. Germline CDR1 SEHNR, CDR2 FQNEAQ (reference sequence). This CDR3 spans 15 amino acids. J gave up 3 bases and V 3 bases, and 4 bases lay outside the gene matches.

The V call is TRBV5-1, the J call TRBJ2-1, with 11 bases identical to TRBD2. The ends lost 4 bases at V and 2 bases at J; junction bases unmatched: 5. Germline V gene sequence: CDR1 SGHRS, CDR2 YFSETQ. This CDR3 region has 16 residues. CDR3 amino acids: CASSPGLAATYNEQFF. The CDR3 region has the DNA TGCGCCAGCAGCCCGGGACTAGCGGCTACCTACAATGAGCAGTTCTTC.

This clone has only one observation. The CDR3 is CASRRVGDLYTF. As DNA, the CDR3 is TGTGCCAGCAGGCGGGTGGGGGACCTCTACACCTTC. This sequence joins TRBV12-3 or TRBV12-4 and TRBJ1-2, with a possible D match to TRBD1 (5 bases). This CDR3 contains 12 residues. V gave up 6 bases and J gave up 10 bases, with 15 bases separating them.

This sequence joins TRBV7-9 and TRBJ1-5; unclear D gene. Germline-derived CDR1 and CDR2 are SEHNR and FQNEAQ (reference sequence). The CDR3 is 16 amino acids. V was pared by 4 bases and J by 1 base, with 14 bases between. This CDR3 reads CASSSDPVRSNQPQHF. The CDR3 DNA is TGTGCCAGCAGCTCCGACCCGGTGAGGAGCAATCAGCCCCAGCATTTT.

This sequence joins TRBV6-5 and TRBJ1-6; 9 bases agree with TRBD1. Germline V gene sequence: CDR1 MNHEY, CDR2 SVGAGI. CDR3 length equals 16 residues. V trimming: 0 bases; J trimming: 9 bases; junction bases outside the gene matches: 6. This chain's CDR3 is CASSYSRDRGSSPLHF. CDR3 nucleotides: TGTGCCAGCAGTTACTCCCGAGACAGGGGGTCTTCACCCCTCCACTTT.

This chain links TRBV7-6 with TRBJ1-4; TRBD1 is a possible D gene (6 bases). This CDR3 comprises 16 residues. CDR1 SGHVS and CDR2 FNYEAQ come from the germline V gene. Trimming stripped 1 base from V and 6 bases from J, with 15 bases between. CDR3 amino acids: CASSLGQQGGDEKLFF. The CDR3 DNA is TGTGCCAGCAGCTTAGGGCAACAGGGAGGAGATGAAAAACTGTTTTTT.